This is a list of T cell receptor beta chains from one sample in a study of preoperative IRX-2 immunotherapy in early breast cancer. Clones were sequenced by immunoSEQ multiplex PCR, and TCRdb holds only the in-frame ones, with some missing. The table records around 13,000 clones, more than 75% of them present only once. The biological material was taken from a patient treated with IRX-2 immunotherapy. The source of these receptors is a human donor with breast cancer. Each CDR3 is given with its conserved first and last residue. A D gene is named only where the DNA matches it firmly. Clone size, where shown, is once, few, many, or a class for clones that have expanded.

v_gene	d_gene	abundance	j_gene	CDR3nt	CDR3aa
TRBV6-5	.	.	TRBJ1-6	TGTGCCAGCAGTTACTGGAGGGACAAGTATAATTCACCCCTCCACTTT	CASSYWRDKYNSPLHF
TRBV7-9	.	.	TRBJ1-1	TGTGCCAGCAGCTTCCAGGGTTGGGGGGCTGAAGCTTTCTTT	CASSFQGWGAEAFF
TRBV29-1	TRBD1	.	TRBJ2-7	TGCAGCGTGACCCTGACGGGGCAGGGGGCGCGTGAGCAGTACTTC	CSVTLTGQGAREQYF
TRBV5-1	.	once	TRBJ1-5	TGCGCCAGCAGTCTTGGGCGTTCCGATAGCAATCAGCCCCAGCATTTT	CASSLGRSDSNQPQHF
TRBV5-1	.	.	TRBJ2-3	TGCGCCAGCAGCTTGTTCGCGGGGAATACAGATACGCAGTATTTT	CASSLFAGNTDTQYF
TRBV11-2	.	.	TRBJ1-4	TGTGCCAGCAGCCGATACGGTGAAAAACTGTTTTTT	CASSRYGEKLFF
TRBV6-5	.	.	TRBJ1-1	TGTGCCAGCACCTACGGGTCGGGGAGTGGTAGGGCTTTCTTT	CASTYGSGSGRAFF
TRBV6-6	TRBD1	.	TRBJ1-4	TGTGCCAGCAGCCTTCCAGGGGGCGCGGAAAAACTGTTTTTT	CASSLPGGAEKLFF
TRBV2	.	.	TRBJ1-2	TGTGCCAGCAGTCGGAGTAACTATGGCTACACCTTC	CASSRSNYGYTF
TRBV4-2	.	.	TRBJ1-5	TGTGCCAGCAGCCAAGAATCGGGGGAAGGTGATCAGCCCCAGCATTTT	CASSQESGEGDQPQHF
TRBV7-8	.	.	TRBJ1-5	TGTGCCAGCAGCTTAGGACTGTTCAATCAGCCCCAGCATTTT	CASSLGLFNQPQHF
TRBV2	.	.	TRBJ2-1	TGTGCCAGCAGTAAGGGGGAGGCCGATGAGCAGTTCTTC	CASSKGEADEQFF
TRBV19	TRBD2	.	TRBJ2-3	TGTGCCAGTAGTGCAATGACTAGCGGGGAAGCAGATACGCAGTATTTT	CASSAMTSGEADTQYF
TRBV7-3	.	once	TRBJ2-3	TGTGCCAGCAGCTTAGACAGTGGGTCTGGGACGCAGTATTTT	CASSLDSGSGTQYF
TRBV7-9	.	.	TRBJ2-2	TGTGCCAGCAGCCAATTCGGAAACACCGGGGAGCTGTTTTTT	CASSQFGNTGELFF
TRBV7-2	TRBD1	.	TRBJ2-2	TGTGCCAGCAGCTTTTATGGACAGGGAAACACCGGGGAGCTGTTTTTT	CASSFYGQGNTGELFF
TRBV14	.	.	TRBJ1-6	TGTGCCAGCAGCCTGGGGGGGTCGACACCCCTCCACTTT	CASSLGGSTPLHF
TRBV2	TRBD2	.	TRBJ2-2	TGTGCCAGCAGCGAAAGAGCGGGGGGGCCAGTCGGGGAGCTGTTTTTT	CASSERAGGPVGELFF
TRBV6-6	.	.	TRBJ2-2	.	CASSSSNTGELFF
TRBV19	.	.	TRBJ2-6	TGTGCCAGTAGTATAGATGGAACAGGTTCTTTCTCTGGGGCCAACGTCCTGACTTTC	CASSIDGTGSFSGANVLTF